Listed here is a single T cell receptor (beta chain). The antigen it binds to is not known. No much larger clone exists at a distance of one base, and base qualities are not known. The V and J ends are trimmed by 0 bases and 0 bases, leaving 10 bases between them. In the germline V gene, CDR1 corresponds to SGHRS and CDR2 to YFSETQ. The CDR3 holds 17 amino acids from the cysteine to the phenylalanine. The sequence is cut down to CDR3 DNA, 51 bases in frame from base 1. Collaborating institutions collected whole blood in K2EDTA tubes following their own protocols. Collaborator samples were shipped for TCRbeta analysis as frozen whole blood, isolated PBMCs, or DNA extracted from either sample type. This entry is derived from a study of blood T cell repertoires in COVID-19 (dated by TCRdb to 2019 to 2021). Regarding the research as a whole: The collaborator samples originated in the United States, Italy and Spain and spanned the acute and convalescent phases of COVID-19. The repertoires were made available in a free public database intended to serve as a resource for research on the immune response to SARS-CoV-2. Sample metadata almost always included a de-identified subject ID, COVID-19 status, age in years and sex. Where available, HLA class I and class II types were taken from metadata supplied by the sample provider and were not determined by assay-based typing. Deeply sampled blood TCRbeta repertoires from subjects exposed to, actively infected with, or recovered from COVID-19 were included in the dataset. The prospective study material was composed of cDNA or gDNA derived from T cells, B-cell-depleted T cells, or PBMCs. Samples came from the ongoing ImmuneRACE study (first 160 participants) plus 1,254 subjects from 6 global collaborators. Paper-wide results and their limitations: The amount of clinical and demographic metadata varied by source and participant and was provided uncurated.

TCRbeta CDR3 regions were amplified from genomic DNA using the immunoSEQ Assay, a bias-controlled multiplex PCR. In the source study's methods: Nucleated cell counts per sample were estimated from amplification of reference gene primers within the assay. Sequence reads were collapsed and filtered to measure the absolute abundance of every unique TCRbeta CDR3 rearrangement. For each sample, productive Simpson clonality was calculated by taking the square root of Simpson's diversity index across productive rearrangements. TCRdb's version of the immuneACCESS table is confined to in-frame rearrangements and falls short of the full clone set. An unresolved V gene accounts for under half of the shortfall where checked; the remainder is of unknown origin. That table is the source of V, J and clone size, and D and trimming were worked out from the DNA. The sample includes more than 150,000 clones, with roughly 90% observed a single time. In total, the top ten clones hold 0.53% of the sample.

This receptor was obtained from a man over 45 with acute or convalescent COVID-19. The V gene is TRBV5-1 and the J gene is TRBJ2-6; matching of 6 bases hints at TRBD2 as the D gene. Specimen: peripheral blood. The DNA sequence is TGCGCCAGCAGCTTGGACGGCGGGAACTCTGGGGCCAACGTCCTGACTTTC. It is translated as CASSLDGGNSGANVLTF.